This T cell receptor (beta chain) stems from a study of shared clonotypes between healthy human individuals. Study summary: The people who gave samples were a couple of women and a few men aged 18 to 49. Study-wide points: Rarefaction showed that sequencing of sorted subsets was incomplete (despite large depth).

The assay was immunoSEQ multiplex PCR, and TCRdb's table has in-frame clones only and misses some. The data show about 2.3 million clones, just under 95% seen once. Study donors comprised healthy, HIV-negative adults devoid of recent acute infection or vaccination. CDR1 and CDR2 (germline): SGHDT, YYEEEE. The V segment lost 0 bases and the J segment 4 bases; nucleotides outside the gene matches: 1. This CDR3 is built from 13 residues. With respect to this clone: The antigen is undetermined.

Sequencing was performed on naive CD4+ T cells from PBMCs. As to subset: CD45RA+ positively selected. The sequence derives from a young man in good health. Some clones in this sample may be carry-over from other donors' samples. V gene TRBV5-6 combines with J gene TRBJ2-7; 7 bases line up with TRBD1. The CDR3 DNA sequence: TGTGCCAGCAGCTTGGTCAGGGGGTACGAGCAGTACTTC. Amino acid sequence: CASSLVRGYEQYF.